These 23 T cell receptor beta chains share one sample of origin, sequenced in a study of blood T cell repertoires in COVID-19. Produced via immunoSEQ multiplex PCR; TCRdb's table is partial and in-frame only. The sample includes some 97,000 clones, approximately 90% seen only once; the top ten take less than 2%. Source material: peripheral blood. The receptors here all came from a man aged 55 to 70 with acute or convalescent COVID-19.

This clone was counted once. The chain uses TRBV2 and TRBJ1-6; D not certain. CDR3 length equals 13 residues. Between the trimmed V and J ends, which lost 6 bases and 10 bases, there was a span of 13 bases. Per the germline V gene, CDR1 is SNHLY and CDR2 is FYNNEI. The CDR3 spells CASSPVVVSPLHF. CDR3 bases: TGTGCCAGCAGCCCGGTCGTTGTATCACCCCTCCACTTT.

This clone was observed once. This chain links TRBV13 with TRBJ1-6; a weak D match, TRBD1 (5 bases). Germline V gives CDR1 PRHDT, CDR2 FYEKMQ (reference sequence). Trimming stripped 3 bases from V and 9 bases from J, with 21 bases between. CDR3 length: 17 residues. The CDR3 reads CASSFNRRGRRASPLHF. The CDR3 DNA follows: TGTGCCAGCAGCTTCAATAGGCGGGGCCGGAGGGCTTCACCCCTCCACTTT.

The chain employs TRBV19 and TRBJ1-1; D gene uncertain. Deletions cut 5 bases from V and 4 bases from J, with 11 bases between. Germline V gene lookup returns CDR1 LNHDA and CDR2 SQIVND (reference sequence). CDR3 length equals 13 residues. CDR3 loop: CASSSRGPTEAFF. CDR3 coding DNA: TGTGCCAGTAGTTCTCGCGGCCCCACTGAAGCTTTCTTT. Supplemented by reference TRBV19 and TRBJ1-1, the full variable domain reads DGGITQSPKYLFRKEGQNVTLSCEQNLNHDAMYWYRQDPGQGLRLIYYSQIVNDFQKGDIAEGYSVSREKKESFPLTVTSAQKNPTAFYLCASSSRGPTEAFFGQGTRLTVV.

The chain joins TRBV19 to TRBJ2-1, with TRBD1 matching 9 bases. CDR3 length: 17 amino acids. The germline gives CDR1 LNHDA, CDR2 SQIVND (reference sequence). With V trimmed by 4 bases and J by 4 bases, 11 bases remained unmatched. The CDR3 region is CASSKRSGTGIYNEQFF. CDR3 bases: TGTGCCAGTAGTAAGAGATCCGGGACAGGGATATACAATGAGCAGTTCTTC.

The chain uses TRBV11-3 and TRBJ2-3; 7 bases are shared with TRBD2. Germline-derived CDR1 and CDR2 are SGHNT and YENEEA. The CDR3 has 15 residues. V lost 3 bases and J lost 2; bases outside the gene matches: 5. As DNA, the CDR3 is TGTGCCAGCAGCTTGGGGGGGAGTGCCACAGATACGCAGTATTTT. Amino acids: CASSLGGSATDTQYF.

The V and J genes are TRBV4-1 and TRBJ1-2, with TRBD1 identical over 9 bases. Germline trimming cut 1 base from V and 4 bases from J; bases unmatched to any gene: 4. CDR1 is MGHRA and CDR2 is YSYEKL in the germline V gene. The CDR3 contains 15 residues. The CDR3: CASSQVGTGSYGYTF. The CDR3 DNA sequence: TGCGCCAGCAGCCAAGTAGGGACAGGGTCCTATGGCTACACCTTC.

The rearrangement uses TRBV6-5 and TRBJ2-7, with no clear D. V was trimmed by 0 bases and J by 4 bases, leaving 13 bases between them. Germline values: CDR1 MNHEY, CDR2 SVGAGI. There are 15 residues in the CDR3. CDR3 DNA sequence: TGTGCCAGCAGTTACTCGAACACATTCGGGTACGAGCAGTACTTC. Amino acid sequence: CASSYSNTFGYEQYF.

The CDR3 DNA reads TGTGCCAGCTCACCATCGGACAGAGGACGTTATCTCTCAGGCCAGCCCCAGCATTTT. Its protein product is CASSPSDRGRYLSGQPQHF. V usage is TRBV18 and J usage is TRBJ1-5; a possible D gene is TRBD1 (6 bases). Germline CDR1 reads KGHSH; CDR2 reads LQKENI. There are 19 residues in the CDR3. V gave up 2 bases and J gave up 7 bases, with 27 bases separating them.

The V and J genes are TRBV5-1 and TRBJ1-1; D perhaps matches TRBD1 (6 bases). The CDR3 runs to 15 residues. Per the germline V gene, CDR1 is SGHRS and CDR2 is YFSETQ. V shed 2 bases and J shed 4 bases, with 15 bases lying between them. The CDR3 here is CASSLLTGRATEAFF. CDR3 nucleotide sequence: TGCGCCAGCAGCTTATTAACAGGGAGGGCCACTGAAGCTTTCTTT.

V usage is TRBV12-3 or TRBV12-4 and J usage is TRBJ1-2; D is undetermined. CDR3 size: 13 residues. Trimming cost V 1 base and J 8 bases, with 11 bases left between them. The CDR3 reads CASSLGQLGGYTF. In DNA form, the CDR3 reads TGTGCCAGCAGTTTAGGCCAACTAGGGGGCTACACCTTC.

The CDR3 nucleotides read TGTGCCTGGAGTAGCGGGACCGAAGCTTTCTTT. Translating gives CAWSSGTEAFF. The V gene is TRBV30, the J gene TRBJ1-1; D is perhaps TRBD1 (5 bases). This CDR3 has 11 amino acids. The germline V gene has CDR1 GTSNPN and CDR2 SVGIG (reference sequence). The V end was cut by 2 bases, the J end by 8 bases, with 9 bases between.

V gene TRBV12-3 or TRBV12-4 combines with J gene TRBJ2-5; D unresolved. This CDR3 region has 13 residues. V lost 4 bases and J 7 bases, leaving 13 bases between the germline ends. CDR3 sequence: CASSSVSPGTQYF. The CDR3 DNA is TGTGCCAGCAGTTCCGTCTCCCCCGGGACCCAGTACTTC.

V usage is TRBV28 and J usage is TRBJ1-1; D is perhaps TRBD1 (6 bases). This CDR3 region has 14 residues. Trimming took 5 bases from V and 6 from J, leaving 16 bases between them. Germline V gives CDR1 MDHEN, CDR2 SYDVKM. In nucleotides, the CDR3 is TGTGCCAGCAGTCCGGGACAACAGCTTGCTGAAGCTTTCTTT. This gives the protein CASSPGQQLAEAFF.

The J gene is TRBJ1-3, the V gene TRBV5-1, with D unresolved. The germline V and J ends were trimmed by 0 bases and 0 bases, with 10 bases remaining between them. The CDR3 loop spans 16 amino acids. The germline V gene has CDR1 SGHRS and CDR2 YFSETQ. The CDR3 DNA sequence: TGCGCCAGCAGCTTGGAGGCGGTTTACTCTGGAAACACCATATATTTT. Translation gives CASSLEAVYSGNTIYF.

The J gene is TRBJ2-1, the V gene TRBV24-1; TRBD1 agrees at 8 bases. Germline CDR1 KGHDR, CDR2 SFDVKD. CDR3 size: 16 residues. V shed 3 bases, J shed 2 bases, and the junction held 5 bases outside the gene matches. The CDR3 loop is CATSDSGQGTYNEQFF. The CDR3 coding sequence is TGTGCCACCAGTGATAGCGGACAGGGTACCTACAATGAGCAGTTCTTC.

This chain uses TRBV10-3 with TRBJ1-5, with a tentative D call TRBD1 (5 bases). CDR1 ENHRY and CDR2 SYGVKD come from the germline V gene. This CDR3 region has 13 residues. Trimming cost V 10 bases and J 4 bases, with 14 bases left between them. The CDR3 sequence is CATRVRENQPQHF. The CDR3 DNA sequence: TGTGCCACCAGGGTCAGGGAAAATCAGCCCCAGCATTTT.

The gene calls are TRBV4-1 and TRBJ1-5; D gene uncertain. This CDR3 is built from 16 residues. Between the trimmed V and J ends, which lost 4 bases and 4 bases, there was a span of 17 bases. The germline V gene encodes CDR1 MGHRA and CDR2 YSYEKL. The CDR3 nucleotides read TGCGCCAGCAGCCCCATCTCCGGGAGAAGGAATCAGCCCCAGCATTTT. Amino acid sequence: CASSPISGRRNQPQHF.

This chain links TRBV18 with TRBJ1-4; no clear D gene. The germline V gene has CDR1 KGHSH and CDR2 LQKENI. The ends were cut back, 4 bases at V and 4 bases at J, with 22 bases in the middle. This CDR3 region has 18 residues. The chain's CDR3 is CASSLRTIGLVLNEKLFF. The CDR3 DNA reads TGTGCCAGCTCACTTCGGACTATTGGACTCGTCCTTAATGAAAAACTGTTTTTT.

This sequence joins TRBV2 and TRBJ2-5, with TRBD1 matching 7 bases. V lost 6 bases to trimming and J lost 3 bases; unmatched junction nucleotides: 4. CDR3 length: 13 amino acids. Germline V gene lookup returns CDR1 SNHLY and CDR2 FYNNEI. The CDR3 region is CASSGDSKETQYF. The CDR3 nucleotides are TGTGCCAGCAGCGGGGACAGCAAAGAGACCCAGTACTTC.

This clone was detected a few times. The genes are TRBV11-2 and TRBJ1-1; D gene uncertain. There are 17 residues in the CDR3. Germline lookup yields CDR1 SGHAT and CDR2 FQNNGV. V shed 6 bases and J shed 3 bases, with 23 bases lying between them. The CDR3 coding sequence is TGTGCCAGCAGTTTCCTCGGCGGGTCTGCCCTGCACACTGAAGCTTTCTTT. Protein: CASSFLGGSALHTEAFF.

The CDR3 nucleotides read TGTGCCAGCAGCCCCGGTGGGGGCGTCGTCCAAGAGACCCAGTACTTC. It translates to CASSPGGGVVQETQYF. The V call is TRBV11-3, the J call TRBJ2-5, with TRBD1 as a possible D gene (6 bases). CDR1 and CDR2 from the germline V gene are SGHNT and YENEEA. CDR3 length: 16 amino acids. Between the trimmed V and J ends, which lost 5 bases and 1 base, there was a span of 17 bases.

On this clone itself: Distinct nucleotide sequences in the sample also encode this CDR3. This chain joins TRBV12-5 and TRBJ2-3; D remains unclear. Trimming cost V 4 bases and J 6 bases, with 5 bases left between them. CDR1 and CDR2 from the germline V gene are LGHNT and FRNRAP. The CDR3 totals 11 residues. The CDR3 reads CASGSTDTQYF. CDR3 nucleotides: TGTGCTAGTGGTTCCACTGATACGCAGTATTTT. The variable domain in full, with the rest retrieved from reference TRBV12-5 and TRBJ2-3, is DARVTQTPRHKVTEMGQEVTMRCQPILGHNTVFWYRQTMMQGLELLAYFRNRAPLDDSGMPKDRFSAEMPDATLATLKIQPSEPRDSAVYFCASGSTDTQYFGPGTRLTVL.

The V and J genes are TRBV5-1 and TRBJ2-5; D might be TRBD2 (5 bases). The ends were cut back, 4 bases at V and 5 bases at J, with 15 bases in the middle. The CDR3 is made up of 14 amino acids. CDR1 SGHRS and CDR2 YFSETQ come from the germline V gene. The CDR3 DNA reads TGCGCCAGCAGCCGATTGGACCCGGGGGAGACCCAGTACTTC. It specifies CASSRLDPGETQYF.